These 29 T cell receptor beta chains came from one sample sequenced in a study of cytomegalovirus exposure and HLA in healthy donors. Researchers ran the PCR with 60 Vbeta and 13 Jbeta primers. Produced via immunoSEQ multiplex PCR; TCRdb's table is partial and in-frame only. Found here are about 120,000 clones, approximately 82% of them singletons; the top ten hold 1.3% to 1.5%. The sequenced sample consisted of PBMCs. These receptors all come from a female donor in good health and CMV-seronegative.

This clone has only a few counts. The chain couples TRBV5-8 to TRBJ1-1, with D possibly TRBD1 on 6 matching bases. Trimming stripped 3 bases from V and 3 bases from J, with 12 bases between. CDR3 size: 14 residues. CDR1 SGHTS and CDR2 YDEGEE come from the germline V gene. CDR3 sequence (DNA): TGTGCCAGCAGCTCGGACAGCTACTACACTGAAGCTTTCTTT. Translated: CASSSDSYYTEAFF.

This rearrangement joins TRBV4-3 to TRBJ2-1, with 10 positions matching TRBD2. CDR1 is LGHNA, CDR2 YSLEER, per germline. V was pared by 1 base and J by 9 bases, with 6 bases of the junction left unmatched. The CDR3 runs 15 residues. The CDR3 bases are TGCGCCAGCAGCCAAGTGGCTAGCGGGAGACTTGAGCAGTTCTTC. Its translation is CASSQVASGRLEQFF.

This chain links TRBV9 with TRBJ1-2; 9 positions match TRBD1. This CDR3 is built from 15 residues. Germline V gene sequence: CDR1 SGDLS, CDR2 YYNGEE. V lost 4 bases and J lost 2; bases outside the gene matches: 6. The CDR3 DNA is TGTGCCAGCAGCCCAGGACAGGGGCTCAACTATGGCTACACCTTC. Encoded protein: CASSPGQGLNYGYTF.

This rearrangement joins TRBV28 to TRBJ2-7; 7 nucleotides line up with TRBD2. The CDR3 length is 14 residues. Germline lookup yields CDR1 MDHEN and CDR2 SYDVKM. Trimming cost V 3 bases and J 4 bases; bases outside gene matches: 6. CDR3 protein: CASSFAGEGYEQYF. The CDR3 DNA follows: TGTGCCAGCAGTTTCGCGGGAGAAGGGTACGAGCAGTACTTC.

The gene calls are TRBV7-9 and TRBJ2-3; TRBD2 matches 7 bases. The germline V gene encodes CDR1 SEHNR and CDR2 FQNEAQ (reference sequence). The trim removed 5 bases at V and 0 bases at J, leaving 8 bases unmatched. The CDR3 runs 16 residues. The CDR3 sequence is CASSRGGTESTDTQYF. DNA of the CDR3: TGTGCCAGCAGCCGGGGAGGGACGGAAAGCACAGATACGCAGTATTTT.

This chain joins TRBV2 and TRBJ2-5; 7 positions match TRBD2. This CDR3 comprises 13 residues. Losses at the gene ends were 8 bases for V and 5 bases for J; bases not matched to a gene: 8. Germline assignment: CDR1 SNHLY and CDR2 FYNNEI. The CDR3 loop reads CASLREGAETQYF. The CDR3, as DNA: TGTGCCAGCCTTAGGGAGGGTGCGGAGACCCAGTACTTC.

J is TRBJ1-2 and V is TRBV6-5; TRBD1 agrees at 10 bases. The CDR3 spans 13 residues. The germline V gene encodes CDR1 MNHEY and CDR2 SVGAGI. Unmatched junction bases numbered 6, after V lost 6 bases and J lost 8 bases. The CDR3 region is CASRRDRGLGYTF. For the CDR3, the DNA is TGTGCCAGCAGACGCGACAGGGGGCTAGGCTACACCTTC.

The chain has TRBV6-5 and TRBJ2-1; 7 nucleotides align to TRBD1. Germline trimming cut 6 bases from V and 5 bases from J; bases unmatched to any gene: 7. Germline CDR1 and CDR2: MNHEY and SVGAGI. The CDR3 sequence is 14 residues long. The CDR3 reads CASSTRGTNNEQFF. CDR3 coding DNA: TGTGCCAGCAGCACCAGGGGGACCAACAATGAGCAGTTCTTC.

Here the CDR3 reads CASSIWGTGLDTEAFF. In DNA, the CDR3 is TGTGCCAGTAGTATATGGGGGACAGGGTTAGATACTGAAGCTTTCTTT. The chain recombines TRBV19 with TRBJ1-1, with TRBD1 identical over 9 bases. Germline V gene sequence: CDR1 LNHDA, CDR2 SQIVND (reference sequence). This CDR3 has 16 amino acids. V trimming: 2 bases; J trimming: 5 bases; junction bases outside the gene matches: 9.

In DNA form, the CDR3 reads TGTGCCAGTAGTAAACGCCTCGGGACACAAGAGACCCAGTACTTC. Its translation: CASSKRLGTQETQYF. The rearrangement links TRBV19 to TRBJ2-5; D is possibly TRBD1 (6 bases). This CDR3 is built from 15 residues. In germline, CDR1 is LNHDA, CDR2 SQIVND (reference sequence). Trimming took 4 bases from V and 2 from J, leaving 14 bases between them.

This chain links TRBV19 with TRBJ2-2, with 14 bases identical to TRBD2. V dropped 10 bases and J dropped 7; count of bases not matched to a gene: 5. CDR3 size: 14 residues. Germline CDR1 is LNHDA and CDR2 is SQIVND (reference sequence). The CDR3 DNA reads TGTGCCACCCGGACTAGCGGGAGGAACGGGGAGCTGTTTTTT. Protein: CATRTSGRNGELFF.

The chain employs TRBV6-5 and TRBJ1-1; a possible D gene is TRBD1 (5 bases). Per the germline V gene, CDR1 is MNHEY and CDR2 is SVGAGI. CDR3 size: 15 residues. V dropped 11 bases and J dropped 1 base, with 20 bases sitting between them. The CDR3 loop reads CAVKTSGLGNTEAFF. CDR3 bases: TGTGCCGTTAAGACTTCGGGACTGGGGAACACTGAAGCTTTCTTT.

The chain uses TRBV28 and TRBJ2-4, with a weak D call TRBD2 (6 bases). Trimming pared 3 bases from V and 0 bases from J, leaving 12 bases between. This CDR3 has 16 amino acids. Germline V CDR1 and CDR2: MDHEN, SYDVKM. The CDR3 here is CASSFNVAVAKNIQYF. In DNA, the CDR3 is TGTGCCAGCAGTTTCAACGTAGCGGTAGCCAAAAACATTCAGTACTTC.

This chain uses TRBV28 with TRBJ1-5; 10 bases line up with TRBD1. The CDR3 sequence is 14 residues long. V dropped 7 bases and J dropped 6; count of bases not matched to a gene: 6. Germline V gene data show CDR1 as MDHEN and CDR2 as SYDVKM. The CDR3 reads CASKTGGRAQPQHF. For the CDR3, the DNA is TGTGCCAGCAAGACAGGGGGCAGGGCTCAGCCCCAGCATTTT.

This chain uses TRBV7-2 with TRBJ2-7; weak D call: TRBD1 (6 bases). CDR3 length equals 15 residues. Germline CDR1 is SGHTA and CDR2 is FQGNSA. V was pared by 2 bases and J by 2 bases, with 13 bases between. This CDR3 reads CASSLKPGDPYEQYF. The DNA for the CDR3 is TGTGCCAGCAGCTTAAAACCAGGGGACCCCTACGAGCAGTACTTC.

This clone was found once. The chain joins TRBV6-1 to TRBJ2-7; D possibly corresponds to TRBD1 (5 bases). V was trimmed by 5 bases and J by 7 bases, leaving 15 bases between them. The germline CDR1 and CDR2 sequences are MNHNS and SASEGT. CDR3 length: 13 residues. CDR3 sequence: CASSHLRTTEQYF. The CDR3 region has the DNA TGTGCCAGCAGTCACCTGAGGACAACTGAGCAGTACTTC.

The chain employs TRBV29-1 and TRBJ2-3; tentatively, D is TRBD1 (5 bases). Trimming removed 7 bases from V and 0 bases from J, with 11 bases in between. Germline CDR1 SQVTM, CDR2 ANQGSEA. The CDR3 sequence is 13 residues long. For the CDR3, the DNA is TGCAGCGGCGACAGCCCTAGCACAGATACGCAGTATTTT. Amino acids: CSGDSPSTDTQYF.

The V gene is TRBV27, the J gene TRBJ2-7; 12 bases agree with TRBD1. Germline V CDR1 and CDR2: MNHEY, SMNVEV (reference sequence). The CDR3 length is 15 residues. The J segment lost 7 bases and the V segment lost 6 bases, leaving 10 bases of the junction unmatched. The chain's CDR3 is CASSLGTGGFGEQYF. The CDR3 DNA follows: TGTGCCAGCAGCCTCGGGACAGGGGGCTTCGGGGAGCAGTACTTC.

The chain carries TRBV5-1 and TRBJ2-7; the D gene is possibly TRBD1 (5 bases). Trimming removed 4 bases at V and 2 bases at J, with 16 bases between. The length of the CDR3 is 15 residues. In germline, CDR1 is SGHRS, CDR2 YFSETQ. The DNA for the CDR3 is TGCGCCAGCAGCAGTCAGGGTTTATCCGCCTACGAGCAGTACTTC. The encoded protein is CASSSQGLSAYEQYF.

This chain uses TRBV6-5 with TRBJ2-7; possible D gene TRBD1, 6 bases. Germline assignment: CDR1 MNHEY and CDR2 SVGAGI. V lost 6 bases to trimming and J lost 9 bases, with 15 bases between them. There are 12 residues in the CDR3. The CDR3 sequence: CASRPLGGGQYF. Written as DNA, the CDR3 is TGTGCCAGCAGGCCCCTAGGGGGTGGGCAGTACTTC.

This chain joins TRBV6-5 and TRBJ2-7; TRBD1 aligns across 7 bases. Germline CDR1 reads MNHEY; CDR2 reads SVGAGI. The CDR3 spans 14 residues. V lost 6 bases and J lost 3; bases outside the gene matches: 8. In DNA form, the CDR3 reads TGTGCCAGCAGACCCGGGACAGCCTACTACGAGCAGTACTTC. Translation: CASRPGTAYYEQYF.

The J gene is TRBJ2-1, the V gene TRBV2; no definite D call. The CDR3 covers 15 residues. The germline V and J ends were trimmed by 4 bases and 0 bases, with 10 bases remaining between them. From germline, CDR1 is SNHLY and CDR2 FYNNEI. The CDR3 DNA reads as TGTGCCAGCAGTGTTGAGGAAGACTCCTACAATGAGCAGTTCTTC. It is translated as CASSVEEDSYNEQFF. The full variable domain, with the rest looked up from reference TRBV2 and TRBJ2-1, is EPEVTQTPSHQVTQMGQEVILRCVPISNHLYFYWYRQILGQKVEFLVSFYNNEISEKSEIFDDQFSVERPDGSNFTLKIRSTKLEDSAMYFCASSVEEDSYNEQFFGPGTRLTVL.

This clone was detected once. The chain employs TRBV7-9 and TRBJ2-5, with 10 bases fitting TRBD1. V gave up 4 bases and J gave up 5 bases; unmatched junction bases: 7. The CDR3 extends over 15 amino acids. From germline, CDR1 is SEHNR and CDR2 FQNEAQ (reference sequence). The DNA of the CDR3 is TGTGCCAGCAGCTACCCGACAGGGGGCGGTGAGACCCAGTACTTC. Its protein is CASSYPTGGGETQYF.

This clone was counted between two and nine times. In DNA, the CDR3 is TGCAGCGTTGAAGGAGGGTTACCTGAAGCTTTCTTT. Amino acids: CSVEGGLPEAFF. The V gene is TRBV29-1, the J gene TRBJ1-1; D is uncertain. V was shortened by 1 base and J by 6 bases, with 9 bases between the two germline ends. CDR1 is SQVTM, CDR2 ANQGSEA, per germline. CDR3 length: 12 amino acids.

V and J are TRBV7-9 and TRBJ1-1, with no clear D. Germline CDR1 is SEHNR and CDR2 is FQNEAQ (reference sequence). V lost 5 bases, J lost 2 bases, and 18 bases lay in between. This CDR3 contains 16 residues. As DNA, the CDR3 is TGTGCCAGCAGCCCCTCCGGGATTCGAGAAAACACTGAAGCTTTCTTT. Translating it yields CASSPSGIRENTEAFF.

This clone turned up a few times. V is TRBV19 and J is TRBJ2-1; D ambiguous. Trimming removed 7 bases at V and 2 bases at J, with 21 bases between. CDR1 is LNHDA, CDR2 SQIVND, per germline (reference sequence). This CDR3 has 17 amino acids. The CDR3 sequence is CASMGRAGHPAYNEQFF. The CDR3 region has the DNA TGTGCCAGTATGGGCCGAGCCGGCCATCCCGCCTACAATGAGCAGTTCTTC.

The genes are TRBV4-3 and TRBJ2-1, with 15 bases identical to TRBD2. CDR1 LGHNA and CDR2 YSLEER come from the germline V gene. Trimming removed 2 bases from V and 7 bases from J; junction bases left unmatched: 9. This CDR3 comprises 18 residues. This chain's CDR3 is CASSQSSRGLAGGNEQFF. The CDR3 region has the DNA TGCGCCAGCAGCCAATCGTCACGGGGACTAGCGGGAGGAAATGAGCAGTTCTTC.

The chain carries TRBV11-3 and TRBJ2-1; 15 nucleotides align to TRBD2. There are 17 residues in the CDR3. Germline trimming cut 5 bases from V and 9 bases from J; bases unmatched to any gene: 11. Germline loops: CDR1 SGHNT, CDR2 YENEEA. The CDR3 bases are TGTGCCAGCAGCCCCCGGACCGGGGGACTAGCGGGAGGTGAGCAGTTCTTC. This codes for CASSPRTGGLAGGEQFF.

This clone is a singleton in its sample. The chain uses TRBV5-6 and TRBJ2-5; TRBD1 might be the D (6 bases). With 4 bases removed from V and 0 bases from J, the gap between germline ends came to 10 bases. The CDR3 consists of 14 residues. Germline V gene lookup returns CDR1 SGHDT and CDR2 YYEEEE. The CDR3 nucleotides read TGTGCCAGCAGCGCCGGGACATACCAAGAGACCCAGTACTTC. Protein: CASSAGTYQETQYF.